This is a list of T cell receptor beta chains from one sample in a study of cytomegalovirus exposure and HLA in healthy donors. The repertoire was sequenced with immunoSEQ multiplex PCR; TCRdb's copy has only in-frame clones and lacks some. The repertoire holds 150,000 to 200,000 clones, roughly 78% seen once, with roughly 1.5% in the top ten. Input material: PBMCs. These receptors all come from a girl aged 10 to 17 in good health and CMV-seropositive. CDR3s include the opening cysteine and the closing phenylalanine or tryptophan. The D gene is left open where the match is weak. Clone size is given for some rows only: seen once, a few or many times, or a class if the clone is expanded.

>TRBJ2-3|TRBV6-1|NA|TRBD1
CAITARDRGTDTQYF
TGTGCCATTACGGCCCGGGACAGGGGCACAGATACGCAGTATTTT
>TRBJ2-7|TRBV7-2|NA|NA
CASSLASGAYEQYF
TGTGCCAGCAGCTTAGCCTCAGGGGCCTACGAGCAGTACTTC
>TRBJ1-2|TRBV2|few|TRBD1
CASSRQGEYGYTF
TGTGCCAGCAGTCGACAGGGGGAATATGGCTACACCTTC
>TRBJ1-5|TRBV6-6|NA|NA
CASSYLGGNQPQHF
TGTGCCAGCAGTTACCTAGGGGGCAATCAGCCCCAGCATTTT
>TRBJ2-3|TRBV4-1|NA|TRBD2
CASSFSGGASTDTQYF
TGCGCCAGCAGTTTCAGCGGGGGGGCTAGCACAGATACGCAGTATTTT
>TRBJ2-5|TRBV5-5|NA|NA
CASSSSGIQETQYF
TGTGCCAGCAGCTCCTCAGGGATACAAGAGACCCAGTACTTC
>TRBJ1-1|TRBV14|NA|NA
CASSQEGRLTEAFF
TGTGCCAGCAGCCAAGAGGGGAGACTCACCGAGGCTTTCTTT
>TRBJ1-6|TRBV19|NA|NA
CASSIEVEAHSYNSPLHF
TGTGCCAGTAGTATAGAAGTGGAGGCCCACTCCTATAATTCACCCCTCCACTTT
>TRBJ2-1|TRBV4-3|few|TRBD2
CASSQERLTSGGGKYNEQFF
TGCGCCAGCAGCCAAGAGCGTTTGACTAGCGGGGGGGGAAAATACAATGAGCAGTTCTTC
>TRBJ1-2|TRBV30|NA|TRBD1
CAWARGRDYTF
TGTGCCTGGGCCAGGGGGCGAGACTACACCTTC
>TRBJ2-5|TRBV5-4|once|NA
CASSPGGQARQETQYF
TGTGCCAGCAGCCCTGGCGGGCAGGCGCGCCAAGAGACCCAGTACTTC
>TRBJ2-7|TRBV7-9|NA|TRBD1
CASSFPTGGYEQYF
TGTGCCAGCAGCTTTCCCACAGGGGGTTACGAGCAGTACTTC
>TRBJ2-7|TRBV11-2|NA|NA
CASSLIVSSYEQYF
TGTGCCAGCAGCTTAATTGTCAGCTCCTACGAGCAGTACTTC
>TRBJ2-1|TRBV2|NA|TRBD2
CASGPPPPGLAVPEQFF
TGTGCCAGCGGGCCCCCTCCGCCGGGACTAGCGGTGCCTGAGCAGTTCTTC
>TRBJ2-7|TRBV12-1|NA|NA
CASSFGLVIHEQYF
TGTGCCAGCAGCTTCGGTCTAGTTATACACGAGCAGTACTTC
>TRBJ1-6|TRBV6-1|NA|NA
CASSNQGFGNSPLHF
TGTGCCAGCAGCAATCAGGGATTCGGGAATTCACCCCTCCACTTT
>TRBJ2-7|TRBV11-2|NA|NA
CASSPSHGSYEQYF
TGTGCCAGCAGCCCTTCACATGGGAGCTACGAGCAGTACTTC
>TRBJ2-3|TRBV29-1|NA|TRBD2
CSVDPLAGGTDTQYF
TGCAGCGTTGACCCCCTAGCGGGGGGAACAGATACGCAGTATTTT
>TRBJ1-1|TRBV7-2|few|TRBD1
CASSVGQGLGTEAFF
TGTGCCAGCAGCGTCGGACAGGGTTTGGGCACTGAAGCTTTCTTT
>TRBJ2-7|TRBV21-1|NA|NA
CASSKRDRAYEQYF
TGTGCCAGCAGCAAGCGGGACAGAGCCTACGAGCAGTACTTC
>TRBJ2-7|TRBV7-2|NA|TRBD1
CASSPSGGWMYEQYF
TGTGCCAGCAGCCCCTCAGGGGGCTGGATGTACGAGCAGTACTTC
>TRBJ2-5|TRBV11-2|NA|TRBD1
CASSLVGGAETQYF
TGTGCCAGCAGCTTAGTAGGGGGCGCGGAGACCCAGTACTTC
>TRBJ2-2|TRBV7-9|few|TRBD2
CASSIQRGGVGNTGELFF
TGTGCCAGCAGTATCCAGCGGGGGGGCGTGGGGAACACCGGGGAGCTGTTTTTT
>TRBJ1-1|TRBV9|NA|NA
CASSVNEFTREDTEAFF
TGTGCCAGCAGCGTAAATGAATTTACAAGGGAGGACACTGAAGCTTTCTTT
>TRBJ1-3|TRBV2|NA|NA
CASSGTSSGNTIYF
TGTGCCAGCAGTGGGACAAGCTCTGGAAACACCATATATTTT
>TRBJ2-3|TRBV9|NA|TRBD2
CASSVTGGAGTDTQYF
TGTGCCAGCAGCGTAACCGGGGGGGCCGGCACAGATACGCAGTATTTT
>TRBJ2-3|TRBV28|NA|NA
CASSPLDRPTDTQYF
TGTGCCAGCAGTCCTCTCGACAGACCCACAGATACGCAGTATTTT
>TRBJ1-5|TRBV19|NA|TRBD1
CASSDREDQPQHF
TGTGCCAGTTCGGACAGGGAGGATCAGCCCCAGCATTTT
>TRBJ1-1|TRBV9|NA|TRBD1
CASSHTGVTEAFF
TGTGCCAGCAGCCATACAGGGGTCACTGAAGCTTTCTTT
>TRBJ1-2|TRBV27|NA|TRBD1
CASRGTGGLPNYGYTF
TGTGCCAGCAGGGGGACAGGGGGCCTACCTAACTATGGCTACACCTTC
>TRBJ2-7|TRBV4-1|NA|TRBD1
CASSQVGTASYEQYF
TGCGCCAGCAGCCAAGTGGGGACAGCGTCCTACGAGCAGTACTTC
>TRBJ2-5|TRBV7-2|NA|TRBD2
CASSFDAGGGGTQYF
TGTGCCAGCAGCTTTGATGCGGGGGGCGGGGGGACCCAGTACTTC
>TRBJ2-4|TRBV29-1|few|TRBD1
CSVEDRLGQGRNKNIQYF
TGCAGCGTTGAAGATAGGCTCGGACAGGGGAGGAATAAAAACATTCAGTACTTC
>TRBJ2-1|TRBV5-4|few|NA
CASSLSREHNEQFF
TGTGCCAGCAGCTTGTCGCGGGAACACAATGAGCAGTTCTTC
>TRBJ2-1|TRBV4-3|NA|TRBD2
CASSQERGWNEQFF
TGCGCCAGCAGCCAGGAGCGGGGGTGGAATGAGCAGTTCTTC
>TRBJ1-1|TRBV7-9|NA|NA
CASSTGGEAFF
TGTGCCAGCAGCACCGGAGGAGAAGCTTTCTTT
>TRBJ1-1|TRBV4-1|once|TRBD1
CASSHHTGTANTEAFF
TGCGCCAGCAGCCATCATACCGGGACAGCGAACACTGAAGCTTTCTTT
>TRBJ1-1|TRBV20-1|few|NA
CSASWASEAFF
TGCAGTGCTAGCTGGGCAAGTGAAGCTTTCTTT
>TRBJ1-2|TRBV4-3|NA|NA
CASSRDTQGYFYGYTF
TGCGCCAGCAGTCGCGACACTCAGGGGTACTTCTATGGCTACACCTTC
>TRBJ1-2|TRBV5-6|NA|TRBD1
CASSLDRGLDGYTF
TGTGCCAGCAGCCTTGACAGGGGGCTGGATGGCTACACCTTC
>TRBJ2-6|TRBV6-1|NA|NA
CASSESAAGANVLTF
TGTGCCAGCAGTGAATCAGCGGCTGGGGCCAACGTCCTGACTTTC
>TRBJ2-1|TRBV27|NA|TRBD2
CASRQKAAGGPGEQFF
TGTGCCAGCAGGCAGAAAGCAGCGGGGGGGCCTGGTGAGCAGTTCTTC